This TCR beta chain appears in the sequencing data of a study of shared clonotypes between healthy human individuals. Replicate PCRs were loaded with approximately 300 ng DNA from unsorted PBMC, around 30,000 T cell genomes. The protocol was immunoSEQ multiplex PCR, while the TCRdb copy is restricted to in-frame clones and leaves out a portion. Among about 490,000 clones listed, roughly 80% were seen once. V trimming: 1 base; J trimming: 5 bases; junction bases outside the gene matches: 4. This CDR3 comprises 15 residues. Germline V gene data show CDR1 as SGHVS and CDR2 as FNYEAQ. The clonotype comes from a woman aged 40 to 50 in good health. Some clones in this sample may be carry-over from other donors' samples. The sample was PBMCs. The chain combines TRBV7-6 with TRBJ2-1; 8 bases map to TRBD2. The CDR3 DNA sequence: TGTGCCAGCAGCTTAGGGGTAGCGGGGAACAATGAGCAGTTCTTC. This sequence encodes CASSLGVAGNNEQFF.